Following are 27 T cell receptor beta chains from one sample sequenced in a study of Graves' ophthalmopathy and Graves' hyperthyroidism. TCR beta CDR3 amplification used RNA transcripts. RT-PCR in the first round used HTBI primers; a second-round multiplex PCR followed. MiXCR, applied by TCRdb to the multiplex PCR reads, yields one record per CDR3 protein. This table holds around 1,200,000 distinct CDR3 sequences, about two fifths found once. Material: peripheral blood or thyroid tissue (not recorded which). All receptors derive from an adult man with Graves' hyperthyroidism.

The rearrangement links TRBV6-2 or TRBV6-3 to TRBJ2-5, with D perhaps matching TRBD1 or TRBD2 (5 bases each). Germline values: CDR1 MNHEY, CDR2 SVGEGT. This CDR3 has 16 residues. V lost 2 bases and J lost 2, with 15 bases in between. The CDR3 DNA reads TGTGCCAGCAGTTACGGGCAGGGAAGAGGGCAAGAGACCCAGTACTTC. Protein product: CASSYGQGRGQETQYF.

This clonotype showed up many times. The rearrangement links TRBV2 to TRBJ1-4; 8 bases fit TRBD1. V lost 6 bases, J lost 8 bases, and 8 bases stayed unmatched. The V gene's germline CDR1 is SNHLY and CDR2 FYNNEI. This CDR3 contains 14 residues. CDR3 nucleotides: TGTGCCAGCAGCCCCGGGACAGGTTCGGAAAAACTGTTTTTT. The encoded protein is CASSPGTGSEKLFF. The whole variable domain, filled in from reference TRBV2 and TRBJ1-4, reads EPEVTQTPSHQVTQMGQEVILRCVPISNHLYFYWYRQILGQKVEFLVSFYNNEISEKSEIFDDQFSVERPDGSNFTLKIRSTKLEDSAMYFCASSPGTGSEKLFFGSGTQLSVL.

This chain joins TRBV20-1 and TRBJ1-5, with 7 bases that match TRBD1. The CDR3 runs 17 residues. CDR1 and CDR2 (germline): DFQATT, SNEGSKA (reference sequence). After removal of 5 bases from V and 2 bases from J, the junction contained 15 bases not matched to a gene. CDR3 bases: TGCAGTGCTGGGGGGGGTAACAGGGGATCGGGCAATCAGCCCCAGCATTTT. Encoded protein: CSAGGGNRGSGNQPQHF.

This sequence joins TRBV24-1 and TRBJ2-2, with TRBD1 matching 7 bases. After removal of 10 bases from V and 5 bases from J, the junction contained 9 bases not matched to a gene. This CDR3 is 14 amino acids long. From germline, CDR1 is KGHDR and CDR2 SFDVKD. This CDR3 is CATQRDSGTGELFF. The CDR3 coding sequence is TGTGCCACACAGAGGGACAGTGGGACCGGGGAGCTGTTTTTT.

The chain joins TRBV29-1 to TRBJ2-1; TRBD2 aligns across 9 bases. Trimming removed 3 bases from V and 3 bases from J; junction bases left unmatched: 9. CDR3 length: 16 amino acids. Germline lookup yields CDR1 SQVTM and CDR2 ANQGSEA. CDR3: CSVDRMTSGDYNEQFF. Here the CDR3 DNA reads TGCAGCGTTGACCGAATGACTAGCGGAGACTACAATGAGCAGTTCTTC.

This chain uses TRBV6-5 with TRBJ1-6; 10 bases agree with TRBD1. The V segment lost 6 bases and the J segment 11 bases; nucleotides outside the gene matches: 13. Germline assignment: CDR1 MNHEY and CDR2 SVGAGI. The CDR3 length is 16 residues. The CDR3 loop reads CASSSRTGGLGAPLHF. CDR3 coding DNA: TGTGCCAGCAGCAGCCGGACAGGGGGATTGGGAGCACCCCTCCACTTT.

This clonotype was recorded at least ten times. The J gene is TRBJ2-7, the V gene TRBV2, with D perhaps given as TRBD1 or TRBD2 (5 bases each). Germline CDR1 is SNHLY and CDR2 is FYNNEI. Trimming removed 7 bases at V and 4 bases at J, with 17 bases between. The CDR3 has 14 residues. The DNA for the CDR3 is TGTGCCAGCATGAGGGACCCGAAGAGATACGAGCAGTACTTC. It is translated as CASMRDPKRYEQYF.

The CDR3 DNA reads as TGTGCCAGCAGCGCCCGACTAGCGGGGGACGAGCAGTACTTC. Protein product: CASSARLAGDEQYF. The rearrangement uses TRBV9 and TRBJ2-7, with 12 bases identical to TRBD2. The CDR3 has 14 residues. The V gene end was trimmed by 3 bases and the J gene end by 5 bases; junction bases not matched to a gene: 3. The germline V gene encodes CDR1 SGDLS and CDR2 YYNGEE.

This chain joins TRBV6-2 or TRBV6-3 and TRBJ2-7; TRBD1 agrees at 9 bases. J gave up 5 bases and V 6 bases, and 11 bases lay outside the gene matches. This CDR3 contains 15 residues. Germline-derived CDR1 and CDR2 are MNHEY and SVGEGT. CDR3 loop: CASSRTGEYRNEQYF. In DNA form, the CDR3 reads TGTGCCAGCAGCCGGACAGGGGAGTATCGGAACGAGCAGTACTTC.

There are a few counts of this clonotype. This rearrangement joins TRBV20-1 to TRBJ2-7; the D gene is possibly TRBD1 (5 bases). This CDR3 region has 12 residues. Germline lookup yields CDR1 DFQATT and CDR2 SNEGSKA (reference sequence). Trimming took off 3 bases at V and 2 bases at J, with 8 bases between the two ends. The CDR3 DNA reads as TGCAGTGCTAGTAGGGGCGCCTACGAGCAGTACTTC. It codes for CSASRGAYEQYF.

This clonotype was seen repeatedly, ten times or more. The chain has TRBV14 and TRBJ2-5; no clear D. Trimming cost V 0 bases and J 2 bases, with 7 bases left between them. The CDR3 contains 14 residues. Germline lookup yields CDR1 SGHDN and CDR2 FVKESK. CDR3 in DNA: TGTGCCAGCAGCCAAGATAGAGTACAAGAGACCCAGTACTTC. It codes for CASSQDRVQETQYF.

The V and J genes are TRBV14 and TRBJ2-2, with 9 bases lining up with TRBD2. This CDR3 is built from 16 residues. Germline lookup yields CDR1 SGHDN and CDR2 FVKESK. V gave up 2 bases and J gave up 5 bases; unmatched junction bases: 6. The CDR3 spells CASSQLAGIGTGELFF. CDR3 DNA: TGTGCCAGCAGCCAACTAGCGGGAATCGGAACCGGGGAGCTGTTTTTT. Full variable domain (rest looked up from reference TRBV14 and TRBJ2-2): EAGVTQFPSHSVIEKGQTVTLRCDPISGHDNLYWYRRVMGKEIKFLLHFVKESKQDESGMPNNRFLAERTGGTYSTLKVQPAELEDSGVYFCASSQLAGIGTGELFFGEGSRLTVL.

This clonotype was seen at least ten times. This chain links TRBV7-2 with TRBJ2-5, with a weak D call TRBD2 (6 bases). The germline V gene encodes CDR1 SGHTA and CDR2 FQGNSA. V lost 5 bases to trimming and J lost 7 bases, with 17 bases between them. This CDR3 has 14 residues. The DNA for the CDR3 is TGTGCCAGCAGCCCCGGGACTCCCCCTTTGACCCAGTACTTC. Translation gives CASSPGTPPLTQYF.

In its sample, this clonotype was seen many times. V and J are TRBV20-1 and TRBJ2-2, with TRBD2 as a possible D gene (5 bases). This CDR3 has 13 amino acids. The V gene's germline CDR1 is DFQATT and CDR2 SNEGSKA (reference sequence). Trimming left V 3 bases short and J 0 bases short, with 5 bases between. CDR3 sequence reads: CSASGANTGELFF. In DNA form, the CDR3 reads TGCAGTGCTAGCGGGGCGAACACCGGGGAGCTGTTTTTT.

The rearrangement links TRBV5-1 to TRBJ1-4; TRBD1 aligns across 7 bases. This CDR3 is built from 15 residues. The germline CDR1 and CDR2 sequences are SGHRS and YFSETQ. The trim removed 0 bases at V and 6 bases at J, leaving 5 bases unmatched. Written as DNA, the CDR3 is TGCGCCAGCAGCTTGGGAGGGGGCCGGTATGAAAAACTGTTTTTT. It codes for CASSLGGGRYEKLFF.

The chain is built from TRBV3-1 and TRBJ2-7; 15 bases fit TRBD2. The CDR3 has 16 residues. V gave up 2 bases and J gave up 5 bases; unmatched junction bases: 4. Germline V CDR1 and CDR2: LGHDT, YNNKEL (reference sequence). The CDR3 loop is CASSQWTSGRVHEQYF. The CDR3 region has the DNA TGTGCCAGCAGCCAATGGACTAGCGGGAGGGTGCACGAGCAGTACTTC.

The chain recombines TRBV20-1 with TRBJ1-5; unclear D gene. The CDR3 covers 9 residues. The germline V gene has CDR1 DFQATT and CDR2 SNEGSKA (reference sequence). Trimming pared 6 bases from V and 13 bases from J, leaving 10 bases between. CDR3 in amino acids: CSANPQQHF. CDR3 DNA: TGCAGTGCCAACCCGCAACAGCATTTT.

Remarks on this clonotype: It may be a read error: a sequence one base away is much more abundant. The genes are TRBV5-1 and TRBJ2-2; D gene uncertain. The CDR3 loop spans 15 amino acids. V shed 4 bases and J shed 1 base, with 11 bases lying between them. The germline gives CDR1 SGHRS, CDR2 YFSETQ. The CDR3 DNA reads as TGCGCCAGCAGCACATACTTCGAGAACACCGGGGAGCTGTTTTTT. Translation gives CASSTYFENTGELFF.

For the CDR3, the DNA is TGTGCCAGCATCGGAACAGCGAACACCGGGGAGCTGTTTTTT. Its protein product is CASIGTANTGELFF. The chain combines TRBV6-5 with TRBJ2-2; no reliable D call. Germline loops: CDR1 MNHEY, CDR2 SVGAGI. The CDR3 is 14 amino acids. V lost 7 bases and J 0 bases, leaving 9 bases between the germline ends.

The chain uses TRBV7-3 and TRBJ1-5; D unresolved. This CDR3 has 17 amino acids. Trimming removed 6 bases from V and 4 bases from J, with 22 bases in between. From germline, CDR1 is SGHTA and CDR2 FQGTGA. This CDR3 reads CASSRLRGEGINQPQHF. CDR3 DNA sequence: TGTGCCAGCAGTAGACTTCGGGGAGAGGGCATAAATCAGCCCCAGCATTTT. The entire variable domain, with the rest obtained from reference TRBV7-3 and TRBJ1-5, is as follows: GAGVSQTPSNKVTEKGKYVELRCDPISGHTALYWYRQSLGQGPEFLIYFQGTGAADDSGLPNDRFFAVRPEGSVSTLKIQRTERGDSAVYLCASSRLRGEGINQPQHFGDGTRLSIL.

The chain employs TRBV10-3 and TRBJ2-7; 7 positions match TRBD1. The closer fit of TRBJ2-1 to the DNA end suggests the J call may be wrong. CDR3 length: 14 residues. CDR1 and CDR2 (germline): ENHRY, SYGVKD. CDR3 protein: CAIRGTETHNEQFF. The CDR3 DNA follows: TGTGCCATCAGGGGGACAGAGACTCACAATGAGCAGTTCTTC.

This clonotype showed up many times. V and J are TRBV14 and TRBJ1-1, with a possible D match to TRBD1 (6 bases). This CDR3 has 15 residues. V was shortened by 2 bases and J by 1 base, with 11 bases between the two germline ends. The germline V gene encodes CDR1 SGHDN and CDR2 FVKESK. As DNA, the CDR3 is TGTGCCAGCAGCCAAAACAGGGCAAGGAACACTGAAGCTTTCTTT. Translated: CASSQNRARNTEAFF.

The chain is built from TRBV5-6 and TRBJ2-2; D perhaps matches TRBD2 (6 bases). The germline V and J ends were trimmed by 5 bases and 6 bases, with 14 bases remaining between them. Germline assignment: CDR1 SGHDT and CDR2 YYEEEE. The CDR3 has 14 residues. Here the CDR3 reads CASRDLGGPGELFF. The DNA of the CDR3 is TGTGCCAGCAGAGATCTTGGAGGGCCCGGGGAGCTGTTTTTT.

The CDR3 region is CASSLRMTSSTNTGELFF. The CDR3 DNA reads as TGTGCCAGCAGTTTACGAATGACTAGCTCGACGAACACCGGGGAGCTGTTTTTT. The J gene is TRBJ2-2, the V gene TRBV12-3 or TRBV12-4; 7 bases are shared with TRBD2. This CDR3 comprises 18 residues. Losses at the gene ends were 2 bases for V and 0 bases for J; bases not matched to a gene: 9.

The chain combines TRBV3-1 with TRBJ1-6, with D hard to call. CDR1 is LGHDT, CDR2 YNNKEL, per germline (reference sequence). V was pared by 10 bases and J by 9 bases, with 10 bases between. The length of the CDR3 is 11 residues. CDR3 sequence: CATGLGSPLHF. CDR3 in DNA: TGTGCCACCGGATTGGGTTCACCCCTCCACTTT.

J is TRBJ1-2 and V is TRBV24-1, with 10 nucleotides matching TRBD1. Germline V gives CDR1 KGHDR, CDR2 SFDVKD. The CDR3 runs 16 residues. Germline trimming cut 5 bases from V and 5 bases from J; bases unmatched to any gene: 10. CDR3 coding DNA: TGTGCCACCAGTGCTAGACCGACAGGGGGCGGATATGGCTACACCTTC. Protein: CATSARPTGGGYGYTF.

This clonotype was counted once. The chain joins TRBV11-2 to TRBJ2-5, with D tentatively TRBD1 or TRBD2 (5 bases each). Trimming left V 5 bases short and J 5 bases short, with 18 bases between. This CDR3 region has 15 residues. Looked up from germline, CDR1 is SGHAT and CDR2 is FQNNGV. This CDR3 reads CASSPRDPGMETQYF. The CDR3 nucleotides are TGTGCCAGCAGCCCCCGGGACCCGGGGATGGAGACCCAGTACTTC.